The T cell receptor beta chain described here comes from a study of monozygotic twins with inflammatory bowel disease (dated by TCRdb to between 2018 and 2021). Study-wide context: The complete study included around 30 monozygotic twin pairs: 19 IBD-discordant Danish pairs and nine German pairs, of which four were IBD-concordant and five were IBD-discordant. Disease-associated traits were sought mainly through comparisons between IBD patients and their genetically identical healthy co-twins within discordant pairs. Each individual had, on average, about 151 000 unique TCRalpha sequences and 181 000 unique TCRbeta sequences available for analysis. The study at large found these results: A decrease in TCRbeta repertoire diversity, as measured by inverse Simpson index, was observed in IBD patients compared with their healthy co-twins. No difference in repertoire similarity was observed between concordant and discordant twins, possibly owing to limited statistical power. Fewer clonotypes were shared with other individuals by IBD patients than by healthy twins, most markedly in patients showing signs of disease activity. No single strong signal or clonotype linked to IBD turned up in the results, so the idea that one exists was not supported. Distinction between different T cell subtypes could not be achieved in the analysis. Background noise and inter-individual variability may have been introduced into the repertoires by the differing immunosuppressive treatments among patients.

Notes on this clonotype: What this receptor recognizes is not known.

Based on the germline V gene, the CDR1 and CDR2 sequences are WSHSY and SAAADI. The CDR3 runs 15 residues from the cysteine to the phenylalanine. No nucleotide data were recorded. The library was obtained by 5' RACE. Preparation of each TCR library used 3,000 to 4,000 ng of total RNA. For each sample, cDNA was synthesized in eight separate reactions using SMARTScribe reverse transcriptase. Unique molecular identifiers containing a 6-nucleotide sample barcode were introduced through template switching during cDNA synthesis. Two nested PCRs of about 16 and 10 cycles amplified the TCRalpha and TCRbeta cDNA, and bead purification followed each PCR. Before amplification, cDNA was treated with uracil DNA-glycosylase and purified using the QIAquick PCR purification kit. The second PCR added Illumina TruSeq-compatible adapters along with sample-specific barcodes. Library quality and concentration were checked on TapeStation and Qubit, and libraries were pooled at roughly 5 ng each. Pooled libraries were sequenced on an Illumina HiSeq2500 single-index Rapid Run with 2 x 100 bp reads and custom sequencing primers. From the authors' description of their analysis: MiGEC version 1.2.6 was used for UMI-based consensus assembly, which corrected PCR and sequencing errors. MiXCR version 2.1.1 was used to carry out V(D)J alignment, clonotype assembly and CDR3 extraction. Normalisation of gene usage, clonotype sharing and MAIT/NKT TCR abundance was achieved by analysing the top 1000, 10 000 and 20 000 clonotypes per sample. Diversity was computed as the inverse Simpson index with the vegan R package after downsampling to 27 000 UMIs. Paired Mann-Whitney U tests on discordant twin pairs were used, with Benjamini-Hochberg multiple-testing correction. TCRdb reprocessed the reads and assigns one entry to each CDR3 protein sequence, leaving out DNA. The V and J calls and clone size are TCRdb's, not the authors'. This sample's table carries 300,000 to 350,000 distinct CDR3 sequences. Approximately 2% of the sample is taken by the ten largest.

From each donor, an approximately 2.5 ml peripheral blood sample was collected into PAXgene tubes and kept at -80 degrees C. Without any T cell sorting, total RNA was extracted from whole blood using the PAXgene blood miRNA kit on an automated QIAcube. Peripheral blood from monozygotic twin pairs who were concordant or discordant for inflammatory bowel disease underwent deep TCRalpha and TCRbeta repertoire profiling using unique molecular barcoding. Smoking habits were recorded for all twin pairs, and each individual was classified as a current, former or never smoker. The sample taken for sequencing was blood. The chain links TRBV10-2 with TRBJ2-7; TCRdb gives TRBD2 as the D gene, but with no DNA this cannot be confirmed. This clonotype was sampled from a human donor with ulcerative colitis or Crohn's disease, or a healthy co-twin of an affected twin (not recorded which). The CDR3 has the sequence CASRMRPSAPTEQYF.